A selection of T cell receptor beta chains follows, all from one sample in a study of monozygotic twins with inflammatory bowel disease. After re-calling the 5' RACE reads, TCRdb lists one entry per CDR3 protein, DNA absent. The sample totals approximately 300,000 distinct CDR3 sequences. Sequenced: blood. These receptors were obtained from a human donor with ulcerative colitis or Crohn's disease, or a healthy co-twin of an affected twin (not recorded which). Each CDR3 is given with its conserved first and last residue.

TRBV6-2/TRBV6-3	TRBJ2-7	CASSSDLNTYEQYF
TRBV20-1	TRBJ1-1	CSAQLSWVTEAFF
TRBV7-6	TRBJ1-5	CASSLDYRVSSNQPQHF
TRBV20-1	TRBJ1-1	CSARDPVRTEAFF
TRBV7-2	TRBJ1-2	CASSLPWAVNYGYTF
TRBV11-2	TRBJ2-2	CASSLGGSIEGNTGELFF
TRBV5-4	TRBJ2-3	CASSSGLAAGTQYF
TRBV27	TRBJ2-3	CASRDRGLRTDTQYF
TRBV11-1	TRBJ2-5	CASSLQDGLAGLQETQYF
TRBV20-1	TRBJ1-2	CSARDWGQEYGYTF
TRBV12-3/TRBV12-4	TRBJ1-6	CASTLGQGNSPLHF
TRBV6-2/TRBV6-3	TRBJ2-3	CASTSTSGRTPDTDTQYF
TRBV19	TRBJ2-7	CASSSSPGTKYEQYF
TRBV2	TRBJ1-2	CASSEVGSWGYTF